This T cell receptor beta chain comes out of a study of blood T cell repertoires in COVID-19. Whole-study context: Sources were T cells, B-cell-depleted T cells, or PBMCs; the material itself was cDNA or gDNA.

Those who participated ranged in age from roughly 18 to 89 years and resided in about 24 US areas. Participants had their cohort set by participant-reported clinical history. V dropped 2 bases and J dropped 4 bases, with 11 bases sitting between them. CDR3 size: 15 residues. Looked up from germline, CDR1 is MNHEY and CDR2 is SMNVEV (reference sequence). The repertoire was sequenced with immunoSEQ multiplex PCR; TCRdb's copy has only in-frame clones and lacks some. The top ten clones hold about 0.57% of a sample with about 440,000 clones, about 92% of them seen once. The rearrangement links TRBV27 to TRBJ1-4; D not certain. This TCR derives from a man aged 18 to 30 who had recovered from COVID-19. What was sequenced was PBMCs or T cells enriched from blood (not recorded which). The CDR3 DNA reads as TGTGCCAGCAGTTTAAACGGGGAGCATAATGAAAAACTGTTTTTT. This codes for CASSLNGEHNEKLFF.